Below, 25 T cell receptor beta chains from the same sample are listed, as sequenced in a study of blood T cell repertoires in COVID-19. Profiling relied on immunoSEQ multiplex PCR, and the TCRdb table lists in-frame clones only, not all of them. The table lists around 53,000 clones, around nine tenths of them singletons. Sequenced: peripheral blood. The receptor set was obtained from a man aged 50-60 years with acute or convalescent COVID-19.

This rearrangement joins TRBV10-3 to TRBJ1-6; a weak D match, TRBD1 (5 bases). Germline V lookup: CDR1 ENHRY, CDR2 SYGVKD. The CDR3 loop spans 15 amino acids. Trimming cost V 0 bases and J 12 bases, with 15 bases left between them. CDR3 nucleotide sequence: TGTGCCATCAGTGAGTCGGACACTCCCAGCAGACCCCTCCACTTT. Amino acids: CAISESDTPSRPLHF.

The CDR3 DNA is TGCGCCAGCAGCTTGACAGGGGGCCCCACTGAAGCTTTCTTT. Amino acids: CASSLTGGPTEAFF. J is TRBJ1-1 and V is TRBV5-1, with 9 positions matching TRBD1. CDR1 and CDR2 from the germline V gene are SGHRS and YFSETQ. V gave up 1 base and J gave up 4 bases; unmatched junction bases: 2. The CDR3 spans 14 residues.

V and J are TRBV24-1 and TRBJ2-7; tentatively, D is TRBD1 (6 bases). V lost 6 bases to trimming and J lost 5 bases, with 16 bases between them. This CDR3 has 14 residues. Germline V gene lookup returns CDR1 KGHDR and CDR2 SFDVKD. CDR3: CATSTTGTLDEQYF. The CDR3 bases are TGTGCCACCAGTACGACAGGCACCCTCGACGAGCAGTACTTC.

The chain joins TRBV7-3 to TRBJ2-2, with 9 bases lining up with TRBD1. The J segment lost 2 bases and the V segment lost 3 bases, leaving 4 bases of the junction unmatched. Germline V gene lookup returns CDR1 SGHTA and CDR2 FQGTGA. This CDR3 region has 16 residues. CDR3 amino acids: CASSFRQGGNTGELFF. The CDR3 coding sequence is TGTGCCAGCAGCTTTCGACAGGGGGGCAACACCGGGGAGCTGTTTTTT.

This rearrangement joins TRBV21-1 to TRBJ1-5; the D call TRBD1 from the table was never checked on the DNA. TRBV21-1 is given as a pseudogene. CDR3 length: 16 amino acids. The CDR3 DNA reads as TGTGCCAGCAGCATCCGGGACAGGGGTGGATGTCAGCCCCAGCATTTT. Protein product: CASSIRDRGGCQPQHF.

The chain uses TRBV9 and TRBJ2-7; 11 bases are shared with TRBD1. This CDR3 has 15 amino acids. V shed 3 bases and J 5 bases; nucleotides not matched to a gene: 7. Germline V CDR1 and CDR2: SGDLS, YYNGEE. The CDR3 region is CASSEGTGGSDEQYF. The CDR3 DNA follows: TGTGCCAGCAGCGAGGGGACAGGGGGTTCAGACGAGCAGTACTTC. Combining the CDR3 with reference TRBV9 and TRBJ2-7 gives the whole variable domain DSGVTQTPKHLITATGQRVTLRCSPRSGDLSVYWYQQSLDQGLQFLIQYYNGEERAKGNILERFSAQQFPDLHSELNLSSLELGDSALYFCASSEGTGGSDEQYFGPGTRLTVT.

This clone was seen once. V is TRBV20-1 and J is TRBJ2-1; maybe TRBD1 (6 bases). V was shortened by 3 bases and J by 7 bases, with 16 bases between the two germline ends. Germline values: CDR1 DFQATT, CDR2 SNEGSKA (reference sequence). The CDR3 runs to 14 residues. CDR3 sequence (DNA): TGCAGTGCTAGTATGGCGTCTAGGGGGAATGAGCAGTTCTTC. This encodes CSASMASRGNEQFF.

The chain carries TRBV14 and TRBJ1-4, with D possibly matching TRBD1 (5 bases). V lost 5 bases and J 3 bases, leaving 7 bases between the germline ends. The CDR3 length is 13 residues. Germline assignment: CDR1 SGHDN and CDR2 FVKESK. In nucleotides, the CDR3 is TGTGCCAGCAGCAGGGGTGCTAATGAAAAACTGTTTTTT. Protein: CASSRGANEKLFF.

The J gene is TRBJ2-5, the V gene TRBV7-9, with D maybe TRBD1 (6 bases). V lost 4 bases and J lost 7, with 16 bases in between. The CDR3 loop spans 14 amino acids. In germline, CDR1 is SEHNR, CDR2 FQNEAQ (reference sequence). CDR3 in amino acids: CASSSFTRGGTQYF. The CDR3 DNA follows: TGTGCCAGCAGCTCTTTTACCAGGGGCGGGACCCAGTACTTC.

Only a few counts were recorded for this clone. Here the CDR3 reads CTSSQGIGERYNEQFF. For the CDR3, the DNA is TGCACCAGCAGCCAAGGCATCGGGGAGCGCTACAATGAGCAGTTCTTC. This chain uses TRBV1 with TRBJ2-1; the D call in the table, TRBD2, was not verified against the DNA. TRBV1 is deemed a pseudogene. The CDR3 contains 16 residues.

The CDR3 loop is CASSLGRGTVSYYANTGELFF. In DNA form, the CDR3 reads TGCGCCAGCAGCTTGGGTCGAGGGACAGTGTCGTACTACGCGAACACCGGGGAGCTGTTTTTT. The J gene is TRBJ2-2, the V gene TRBV5-1; 7 positions agree with TRBD1. With V trimmed by 0 bases and J by 0 bases, 17 bases remained unmatched. Germline CDR1 and CDR2: SGHRS and YFSETQ. This CDR3 comprises 21 residues.

This clone showed up just a few times. The V and J genes are TRBV13 and TRBJ2-7, with D hard to call. Germline V gives CDR1 PRHDT, CDR2 FYEKMQ (reference sequence). This CDR3 has 13 residues. Trimming removed 3 bases from V and 0 bases from J, with 6 bases in between. The CDR3 sequence: CASSFISSYEQYF. The CDR3 DNA is TGTGCCAGCAGCTTTATTAGCTCCTACGAGCAGTACTTC.

This clone was seen just once. The chain joins TRBV7-9 to TRBJ2-3; 8 bases align to TRBD1. With V trimmed by 5 bases and J by 2 bases, 6 bases remained unmatched. The germline V gene has CDR1 SEHNR and CDR2 FQNEAQ (reference sequence). This CDR3 has 15 amino acids. The CDR3, as DNA: TGTGCCAGCAGCCAACACAGGGGGTCCACAGATACGCAGTATTTT. This gives the protein CASSQHRGSTDTQYF.

This chain links TRBV2 with TRBJ2-1; 7 positions match TRBD1. This CDR3 is 14 amino acids long. V lost 6 bases and J lost 8; bases outside the gene matches: 10. CDR1 and CDR2 (germline): SNHLY, FYNNEI. CDR3 DNA: TGTGCCAGCAGCCCCGGGACAGCCCCCGATGAGCAGTTCTTC. It yields the protein CASSPGTAPDEQFF.

This chain connects TRBV6-5 to TRBJ1-2, with D possibly being TRBD1 (5 bases). The CDR3 contains 15 residues. Germline CDR1 MNHEY, CDR2 SVGAGI. V was trimmed by 5 bases and J by 8 bases, leaving 21 bases between them. DNA for the CDR3: TGTGCCAGCAGTCCTCCGGGGGATTCCTTACAAGGCTACACCTTC. Its translation is CASSPPGDSLQGYTF.

The J gene is TRBJ2-2, the V gene TRBV15; D is ambiguous. The V gene lost 3 bases and the J gene lost 0 bases, with 5 bases spanning the gap. The CDR3 loop spans 14 amino acids. Germline lookup yields CDR1 LNHNV and CDR2 YYDKDF (reference sequence). Here the CDR3 reads CATSSLANTGELFF. CDR3 nucleotides: TGTGCCACCAGCAGTCTCGCGAACACCGGGGAGCTGTTTTTT.

The CDR3 nucleotides read TGTGCCAGCAGTGATGGCGGGGGGACCAATGAGCAGTTCTTC. It codes for CASSDGGGTNEQFF. This chain joins TRBV6-1 and TRBJ2-1; 8 bases fit TRBD2. J lost 6 bases, V lost 3 bases, and 4 bases had no gene match. Germline V gives CDR1 MNHNS, CDR2 SASEGT. The CDR3 is made up of 14 amino acids.

The J gene is TRBJ2-7, the V gene TRBV12-5; D is perhaps TRBD1 (6 bases). The V gene lost 6 bases and the J gene lost 2 bases, with 11 bases spanning the gap. The V gene's germline CDR1 is LGHNT and CDR2 FRNRAP. The CDR3 has 13 amino acids. DNA of the CDR3: TGTGCTAGTGGGTGGGACATAGCCTACGAGCAGTACTTC. It yields the protein CASGWDIAYEQYF.

The chain is built from TRBV11-2 and TRBJ2-6; D is perhaps TRBD1 (6 bases). The length of the CDR3 is 16 residues. Germline lookup yields CDR1 SGHAT and CDR2 FQNNGV. V was shortened by 5 bases and J by 2 bases, with 13 bases between the two germline ends. CDR3 loop: CASSPRPGAGANVLTF. The CDR3 nucleotides are TGTGCCAGCAGCCCCCGGCCAGGGGCTGGGGCCAACGTCCTGACTTTC.

V gene TRBV2 combines with J gene TRBJ2-1, with D possibly being TRBD1 (6 bases). Germline V gene data show CDR1 as SNHLY and CDR2 as FYNNEI. V shed 2 bases and J shed 2 bases, with 10 bases lying between them. There are 15 residues in the CDR3. The CDR3 bases are TGTGCCAGCAGTGAATGGACAGACCCCTACAATGAGCAGTTCTTC. Translating it yields CASSEWTDPYNEQFF.

CDR3 bases: TGTGCCAGCAGATCCGGGACAGGGATGACTGGGGCCAACGTCCTGACTTTC. It translates to CASRSGTGMTGANVLTF. This chain connects TRBV5-4 to TRBJ2-6, with 9 bases matching TRBD1. Germline CDR1 SGHNT, CDR2 YYREEE (reference sequence). V trimming: 5 bases; J trimming: 2 bases; junction bases outside the gene matches: 8. CDR3 length equals 17 residues.

The rearrangement joins TRBV19 to TRBJ2-1; D remains unclear. The V end lost 3 bases, the J end lost 5 bases, and 11 bases lay between the germline ends. The CDR3 extends over 14 amino acids. Germline V lookup: CDR1 LNHDA, CDR2 SQIVND (reference sequence). The CDR3 protein is CASSIAAPDNEQFF. The CDR3 nucleotides read TGTGCCAGTAGTATTGCGGCGCCGGACAATGAGCAGTTCTTC.

The chain combines TRBV27 with TRBJ1-5; D gene ambiguous. The ends were cut back, 2 bases at V and 0 bases at J, with 5 bases in the middle. This CDR3 has 14 amino acids. CDR1 is MNHEY and CDR2 is SMNVEV in the germline V gene (reference sequence). For the CDR3, the DNA is TGTGCCAGCAGTTTAACAAGTAGCAATCAGCCCCAGCATTTT. This translates into CASSLTSSNQPQHF.

V usage is TRBV19 and J usage is TRBJ1-1; TRBD1 might be the D (6 bases). The CDR3 has 14 amino acids. V was cut by 5 bases and J by 2 bases, with 12 bases left in between. Germline CDR1 and CDR2: LNHDA and SQIVND (reference sequence). As DNA, the CDR3 is TGTGCCAGTAGTCCGAACAGGGAAAACACTGAAGCTTTCTTT. It codes for CASSPNRENTEAFF.

The chain links TRBV11-3 to TRBJ2-1; 14 bases line up with TRBD2. This CDR3 is built from 17 residues. The J segment lost 7 bases and the V segment lost 3 bases, leaving 8 bases of the junction unmatched. Germline V gives CDR1 SGHNT, CDR2 YENEEA. CDR3 loop: CASSFGTSGGGLNEQFF. The DNA of the CDR3 is TGTGCCAGCAGCTTCGGGACTAGCGGGGGCGGCCTGAATGAGCAGTTCTTC.